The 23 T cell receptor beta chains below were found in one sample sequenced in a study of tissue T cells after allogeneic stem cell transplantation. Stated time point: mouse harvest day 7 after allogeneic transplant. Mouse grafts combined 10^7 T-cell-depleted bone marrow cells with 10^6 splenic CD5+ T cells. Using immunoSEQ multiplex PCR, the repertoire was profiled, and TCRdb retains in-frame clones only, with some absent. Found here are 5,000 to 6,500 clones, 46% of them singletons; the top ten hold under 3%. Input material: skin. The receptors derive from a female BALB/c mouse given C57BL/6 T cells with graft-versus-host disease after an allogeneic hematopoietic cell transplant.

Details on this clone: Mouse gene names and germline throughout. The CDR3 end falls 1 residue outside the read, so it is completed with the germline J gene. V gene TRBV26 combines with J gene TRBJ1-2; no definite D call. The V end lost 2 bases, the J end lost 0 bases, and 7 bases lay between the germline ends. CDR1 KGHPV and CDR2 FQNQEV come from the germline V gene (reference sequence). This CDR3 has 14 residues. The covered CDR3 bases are TGTGCCAGCAGTCTGCACAATGCAAACTCCGACTACACC. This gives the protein CASSLHNANSDYT. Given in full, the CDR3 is CASSLHNANSDYTF.

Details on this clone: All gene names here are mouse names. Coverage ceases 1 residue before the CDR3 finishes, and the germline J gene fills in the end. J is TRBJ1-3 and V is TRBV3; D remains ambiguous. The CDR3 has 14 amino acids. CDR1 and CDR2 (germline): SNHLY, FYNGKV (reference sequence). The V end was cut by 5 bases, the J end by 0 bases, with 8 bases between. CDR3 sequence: CASSPTISGNTLYF. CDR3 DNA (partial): TGTGCCAGCAGCCCGACAATTTCTGGAAATACGCTCTAT.

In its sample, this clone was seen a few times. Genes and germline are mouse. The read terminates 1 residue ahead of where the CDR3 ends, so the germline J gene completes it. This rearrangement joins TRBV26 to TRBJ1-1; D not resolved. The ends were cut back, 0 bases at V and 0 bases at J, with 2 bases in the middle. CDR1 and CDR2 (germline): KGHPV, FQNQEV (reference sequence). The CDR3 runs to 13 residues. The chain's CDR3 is CASSLSTNTEVFF. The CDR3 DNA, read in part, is TGTGCCAGCAGTCTGTCCACAAACACAGAAGTCTTC. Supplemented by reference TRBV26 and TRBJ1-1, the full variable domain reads NSKVIQTPRYLVKGQGQKAKMRCIPEKGHPVVFWYQQNKNNEFKFLINFQNQEVLQQIDMTEKRFSAECPSNSPCSLEIQSSEAGDSALYLCASSLSTNTEVFFGKGTRLTVV.

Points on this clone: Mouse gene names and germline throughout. The CDR3 here is CASSYRGSPLYF. The CDR3 bases that were read are TGTGCCAGCAGTTACAGGGGTTCGCCCCTCTAC. This rearrangement joins TRBV14 to TRBJ1-6; 7 nucleotides match TRBD1. The CDR3 end falls 1 residue outside the read, so it is completed with the germline J gene. TRBJ1-6 belongs to the ORF category, with a function that is uncertain. The trim removed 3 bases at V and 9 bases at J, leaving 0 bases unmatched. CDR1 and CDR2 from the germline V gene are SGHDT and FRDEAV. This CDR3 comprises 12 residues.

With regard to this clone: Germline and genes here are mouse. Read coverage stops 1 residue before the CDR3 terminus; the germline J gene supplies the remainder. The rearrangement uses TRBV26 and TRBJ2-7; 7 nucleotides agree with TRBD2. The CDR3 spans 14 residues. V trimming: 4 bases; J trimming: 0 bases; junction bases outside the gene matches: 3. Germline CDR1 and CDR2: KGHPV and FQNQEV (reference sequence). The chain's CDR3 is CASSPRGGSYEQYF. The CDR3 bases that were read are TGTGCCAGCAGTCCCCGGGGGGGCTCCTATGAACAGTAC.

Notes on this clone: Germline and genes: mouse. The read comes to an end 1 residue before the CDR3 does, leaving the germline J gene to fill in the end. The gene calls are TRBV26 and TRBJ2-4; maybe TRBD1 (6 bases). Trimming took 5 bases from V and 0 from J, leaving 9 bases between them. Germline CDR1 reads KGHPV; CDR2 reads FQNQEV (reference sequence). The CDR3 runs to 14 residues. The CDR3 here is CASSGTSSQNTLYF. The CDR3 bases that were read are TGTGCCAGCAGTGGGACATCTAGTCAAAACACCTTGTAC.

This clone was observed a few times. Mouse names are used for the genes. Here the CDR3 reads CASSWGYEQYF. CDR3 bases read: TGTGCCAGCAGTTGGGGCTATGAACAGTAC. The rearrangement joins TRBV19 to TRBJ2-7; maybe TRBD2 (5 bases). The CDR3 is cut off 1 residue early in the read; its end comes from the germline J gene. The CDR3 runs to 11 residues. Germline V gene lookup returns CDR1 FNHDT and CDR2 SITEND (reference sequence). The V end was cut by 4 bases, the J end by 3 bases, with 5 bases between.

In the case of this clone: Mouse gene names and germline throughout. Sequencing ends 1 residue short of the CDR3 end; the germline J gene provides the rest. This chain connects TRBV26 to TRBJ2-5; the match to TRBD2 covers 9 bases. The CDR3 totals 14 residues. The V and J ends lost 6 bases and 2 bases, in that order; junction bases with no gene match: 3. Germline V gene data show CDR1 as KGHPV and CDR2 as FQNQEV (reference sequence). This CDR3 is CASSGTGFQDTQYF. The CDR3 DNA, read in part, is TGTGCCAGCAGCGGGACTGGGTTCCAAGACACCCAGTAC.

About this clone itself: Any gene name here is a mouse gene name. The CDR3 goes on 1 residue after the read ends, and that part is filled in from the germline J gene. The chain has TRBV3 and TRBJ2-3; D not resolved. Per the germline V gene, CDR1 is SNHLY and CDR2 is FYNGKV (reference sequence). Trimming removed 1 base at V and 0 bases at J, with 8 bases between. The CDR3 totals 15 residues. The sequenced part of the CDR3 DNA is TGTGCCAGCAGCTTAGAGACTTCTAGTGCAGAAACGCTGTAT. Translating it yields CASSLETSSAETLY. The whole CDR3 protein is CASSLETSSAETLYF.

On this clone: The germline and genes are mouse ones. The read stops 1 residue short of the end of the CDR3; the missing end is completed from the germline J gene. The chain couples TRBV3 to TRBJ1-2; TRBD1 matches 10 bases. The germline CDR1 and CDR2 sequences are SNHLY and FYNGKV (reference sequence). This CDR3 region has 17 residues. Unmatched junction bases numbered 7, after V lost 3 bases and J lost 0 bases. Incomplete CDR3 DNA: TGTGCCAGCAGCTTGTCCCGGGACAGGGGAGCAAACTCCGACTACACC. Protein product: CASSLSRDRGANSDYT. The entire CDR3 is CASSLSRDRGANSDYTF. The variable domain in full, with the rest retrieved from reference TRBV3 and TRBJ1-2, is GPKVLQIPSHQIIDMGQMVTLNCDPVSNHLYFYWYKQILGQQMEFLVNFYNGKVMEKSKLFKDQFSVERPDGSYFTLKIQPTALEDSAVYFCASSLSRDRGANSDYTFGSGTRLLVI.

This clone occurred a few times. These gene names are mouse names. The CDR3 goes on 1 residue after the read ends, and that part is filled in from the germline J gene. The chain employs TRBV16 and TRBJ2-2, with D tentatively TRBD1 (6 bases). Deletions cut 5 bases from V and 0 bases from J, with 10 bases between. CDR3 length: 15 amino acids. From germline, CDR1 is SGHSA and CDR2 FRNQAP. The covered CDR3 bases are TGTGCAAGCAGCAACCGGGACACAAACACCGGGCAGCTCTAC. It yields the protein CASSNRDTNTGQLY. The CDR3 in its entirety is CASSNRDTNTGQLYF. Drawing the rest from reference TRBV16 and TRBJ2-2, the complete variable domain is NAGVIQTPRHKVTGKGQEATLWCEPISGHSAVFWYRQTIVQGLEFLTYFRNQAPIDDSGMPKERFSAQMPNQSHSTLKIQSTQPQDSAVYLCASSNRDTNTGQLYFGEGSKLTVL.

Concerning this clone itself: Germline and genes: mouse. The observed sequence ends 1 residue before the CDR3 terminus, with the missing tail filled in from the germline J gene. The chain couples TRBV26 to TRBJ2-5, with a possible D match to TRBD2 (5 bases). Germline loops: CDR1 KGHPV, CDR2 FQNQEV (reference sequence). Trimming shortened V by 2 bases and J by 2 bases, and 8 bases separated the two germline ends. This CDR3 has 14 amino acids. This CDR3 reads CASSLTGLQDTQYF. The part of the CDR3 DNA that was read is TGTGCCAGCAGTCTGACTGGACTCCAAGACACCCAGTAC.

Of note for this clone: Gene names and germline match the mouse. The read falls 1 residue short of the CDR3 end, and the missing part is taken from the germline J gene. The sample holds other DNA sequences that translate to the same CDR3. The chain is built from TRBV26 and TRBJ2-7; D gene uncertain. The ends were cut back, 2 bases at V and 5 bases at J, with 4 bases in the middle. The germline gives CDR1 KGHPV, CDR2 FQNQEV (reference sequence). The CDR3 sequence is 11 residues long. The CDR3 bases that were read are TGTGCCAGCAGTCTGAGGGATGAACAGTAC. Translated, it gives CASSLRDEQY. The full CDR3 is CASSLRDEQYF.

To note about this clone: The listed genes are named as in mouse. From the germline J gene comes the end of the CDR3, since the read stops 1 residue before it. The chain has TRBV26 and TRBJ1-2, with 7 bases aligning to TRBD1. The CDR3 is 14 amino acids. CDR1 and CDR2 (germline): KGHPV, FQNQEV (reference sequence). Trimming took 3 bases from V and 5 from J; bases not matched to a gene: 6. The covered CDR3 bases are TGTGCCAGCAGTCTCGACAGGGAGAGGTCCGACTACACC. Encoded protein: CASSLDRERSDYT. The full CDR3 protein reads CASSLDRERSDYTF.

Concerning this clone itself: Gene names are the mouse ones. The CDR3 sequence: CASSLGQGAGNTLYF. Incomplete CDR3 DNA: TGTGCCAGCAGTCTCGGACAGGGGGCTGGAAATACGCTCTAT. The V gene is TRBV26, the J gene TRBJ1-3; 10 positions agree with TRBD1. The read finishes 1 residue shy of the CDR3 end, and the germline J gene is used to complete it. Germline lookup yields CDR1 KGHPV and CDR2 FQNQEV (reference sequence). Losses at the gene ends were 3 bases for V and 2 bases for J; bases not matched to a gene: 1. The CDR3 extends over 15 amino acids.

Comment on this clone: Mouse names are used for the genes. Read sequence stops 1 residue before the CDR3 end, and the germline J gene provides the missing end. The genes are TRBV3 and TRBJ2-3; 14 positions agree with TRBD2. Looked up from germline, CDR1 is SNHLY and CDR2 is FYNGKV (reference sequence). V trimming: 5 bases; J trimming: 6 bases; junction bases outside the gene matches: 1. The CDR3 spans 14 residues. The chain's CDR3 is CASSRDWGGETLYF. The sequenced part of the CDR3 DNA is TGTGCCAGCAGCCGGGACTGGGGGGGCGAAACGCTGTAT.

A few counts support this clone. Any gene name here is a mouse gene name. CDR3 bases read: TGTGCCAGCAGCTTGAACGGGGGTGCAGAAACGCTGTAT. It encodes CASSLNGGAETLY. The entire CDR3 protein reads CASSLNGGAETLYF. J is TRBJ2-3 and V is TRBV3; no firm D call. Sequencing ends 1 residue short of the CDR3 end; the germline J gene provides the rest. Trimming shortened V by 3 bases and J by 1 base, and 8 bases separated the two germline ends. The CDR3 covers 14 residues. Germline V gene sequence: CDR1 SNHLY, CDR2 FYNGKV (reference sequence). Full variable domain (missing parts from reference TRBV3 and TRBJ2-3): GPKVLQIPSHQIIDMGQMVTLNCDPVSNHLYFYWYKQILGQQMEFLVNFYNGKVMEKSKLFKDQFSVERPDGSYFTLKIQPTALEDSAVYFCASSLNGGAETLYFGSGTRLTVL.

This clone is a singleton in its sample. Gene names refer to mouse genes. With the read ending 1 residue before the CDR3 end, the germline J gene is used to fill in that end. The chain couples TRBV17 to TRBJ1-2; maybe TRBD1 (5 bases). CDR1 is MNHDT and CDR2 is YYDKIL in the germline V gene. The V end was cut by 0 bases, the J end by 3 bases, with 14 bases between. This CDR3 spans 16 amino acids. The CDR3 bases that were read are TGTGCTAGCAGTAGAGATGGGGGGTGGGGGGACTCCGACTACACC. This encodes CASSRDGGWGDSDYT. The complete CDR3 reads CASSRDGGWGDSDYTF.

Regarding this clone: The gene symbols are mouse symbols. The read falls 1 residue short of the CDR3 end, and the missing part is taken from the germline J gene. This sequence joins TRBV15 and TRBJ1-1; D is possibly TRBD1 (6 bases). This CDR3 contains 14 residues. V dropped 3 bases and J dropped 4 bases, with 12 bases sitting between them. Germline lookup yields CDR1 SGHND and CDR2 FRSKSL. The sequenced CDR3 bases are TGTGCCAGCAGTTTGGGGGGCAGGGGCACAGAAGTCTTC. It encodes CASSLGGRGTEVF. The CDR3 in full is CASSLGGRGTEVFF.

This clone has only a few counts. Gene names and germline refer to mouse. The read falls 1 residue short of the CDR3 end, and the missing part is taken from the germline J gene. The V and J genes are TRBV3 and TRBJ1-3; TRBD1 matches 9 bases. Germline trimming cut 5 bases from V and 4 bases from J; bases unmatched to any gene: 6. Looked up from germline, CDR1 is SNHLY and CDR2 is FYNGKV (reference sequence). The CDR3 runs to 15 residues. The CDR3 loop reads CASSPGTGRGNTLYF. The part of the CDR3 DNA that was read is TGTGCCAGCAGCCCCGGGACAGGGAGAGGAAATACGCTCTAT.

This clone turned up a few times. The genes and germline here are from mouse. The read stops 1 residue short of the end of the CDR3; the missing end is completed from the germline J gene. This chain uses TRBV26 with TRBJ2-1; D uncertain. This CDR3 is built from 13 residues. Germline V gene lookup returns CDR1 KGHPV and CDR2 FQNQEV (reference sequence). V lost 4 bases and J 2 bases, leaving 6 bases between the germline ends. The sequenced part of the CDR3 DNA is TGTGCCAGCAGTCCGGCAGACTATGCTGAGCAGTTC. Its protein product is CASSPADYAEQF. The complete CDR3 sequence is CASSPADYAEQFF. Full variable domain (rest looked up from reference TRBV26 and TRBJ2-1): NSKVIQTPRYLVKGQGQKAKMRCIPEKGHPVVFWYQQNKNNEFKFLINFQNQEVLQQIDMTEKRFSAECPSNSPCSLEIQSSEAGDSALYLCASSPADYAEQFFGPGTRLTVL.

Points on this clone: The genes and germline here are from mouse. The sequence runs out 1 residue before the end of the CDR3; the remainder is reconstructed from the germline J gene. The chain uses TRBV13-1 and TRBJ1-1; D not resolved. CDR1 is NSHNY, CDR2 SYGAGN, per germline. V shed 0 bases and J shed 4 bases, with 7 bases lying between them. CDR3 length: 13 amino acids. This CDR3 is CASSDAPITEVFF. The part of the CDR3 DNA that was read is TGTGCCAGCAGTGATGCACCCATCACAGAAGTCTTC.

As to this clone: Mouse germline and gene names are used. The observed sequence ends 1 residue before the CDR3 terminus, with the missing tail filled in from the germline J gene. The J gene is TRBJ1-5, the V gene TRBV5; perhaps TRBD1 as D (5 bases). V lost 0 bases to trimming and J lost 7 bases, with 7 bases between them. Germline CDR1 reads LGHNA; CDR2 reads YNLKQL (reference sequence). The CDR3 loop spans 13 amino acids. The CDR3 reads CASSQDGHQAPLF. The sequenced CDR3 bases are TGTGCCAGCAGCCAAGACGGACATCAGGCTCCGCTT.